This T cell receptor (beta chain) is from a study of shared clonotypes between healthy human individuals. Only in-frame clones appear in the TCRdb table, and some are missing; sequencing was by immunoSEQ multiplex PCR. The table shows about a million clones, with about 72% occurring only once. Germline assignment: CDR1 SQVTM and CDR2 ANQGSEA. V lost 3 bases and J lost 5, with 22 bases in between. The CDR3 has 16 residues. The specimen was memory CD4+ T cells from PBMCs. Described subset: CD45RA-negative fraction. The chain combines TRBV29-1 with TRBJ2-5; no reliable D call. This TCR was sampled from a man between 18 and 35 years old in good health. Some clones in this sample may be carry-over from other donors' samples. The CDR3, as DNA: TGCAGCGTTGACGGAGATAGAACTTCCTTCTTGGAGACCCAGTACTTC. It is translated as CSVDGDRTSFLETQYF.